Listed below are T cell receptor beta chains from one sample, sequenced in a study of T cell clonotyping in hematopoietic cell transplantation. Sequenced by immunoSEQ multiplex PCR; TCRdb stores in-frame clones only, minus some. The sample comprises 75,000 to 95,000 clones, around 96% of which are singletons, and roughly 1.8% rests with the top ten. The sample was peripheral blood mononuclear cells, taken before stem cell transplant. Receptors were obtained from a woman aged 50 to 60 with acute myeloid leukemia. Some clones in this sample may be carry-over from other donors' samples. The CDR3 runs from the conserved cysteine through the conserved F or W. Fields, in order: V gene, D gene, J gene, clone size, CDR3 protein, CDR3 DNA. The D gene is left open where the match is weak. Clone size, where shown, is once, few, many, or a class for clones that have expanded.

>TRBV10-1|-|TRBJ1-5|-
CASSEGLNQPQHF
TGCGCCAGCAGTGAAGGGTTGAATCAGCCCCAGCATTTT
>TRBV30|-|TRBJ1-1|-
CAWKYGGNTEAFF
TGTGCCTGGAAATACGGGGGAAACACTGAAGCTTTCTTT
>TRBV30|-|TRBJ1-2|-
CAWSIPINYGYTF
TGTGCCTGGAGTATCCCGATTAACTATGGCTACACCTTC
>TRBV6-1|-|TRBJ1-4|-
CASSEARAASNEKLFF
TGTGCCAGCAGTGAAGCGCGGGCAGCCAGTAATGAAAAACTGTTTTTT
>TRBV7-9|-|TRBJ2-2|-
CASSPGQNTGELFF
TGTGCCAGCAGCCCCGGACAGAACACCGGGGAGCTGTTTTTT
>TRBV6-6|TRBD1|TRBJ1-5|-
CASYPNPWDREQPQHF
TGTGCCTCTTACCCCAACCCATGGGACAGAGAACAGCCCCAGCATTTT
>TRBV29-1|-|TRBJ1-1|-
CSVDRGNTEAFF
TGCAGCGTTGACAGGGGGAACACTGAAGCTTTCTTT
>TRBV4-1|TRBD1|TRBJ2-7|-
CASSQGLGAGQGEQYF
TGCGCCAGCAGCCAAGGCTTAGGGGCGGGACAGGGCGAGCAGTACTTC
>TRBV25-1|TRBD1|TRBJ1-4|-
CASSKETGVYEKLFF
TGTGCCAGCAGTAAAGAGACAGGGGTGTATGAAAAACTGTTTTTT
>TRBV30|-|TRBJ1-5|once
CAWSVDSNQPQHF
TGTGCCTGGAGTGTCGATAGCAATCAGCCCCAGCATTTT
>TRBV28|-|TRBJ1-3|once
CASSTPGAKRGNTIYF
TGTGCCAGCAGTACTCCCGGCGCCAAGAGGGGAAACACCATATATTTT
>TRBV4-1|-|TRBJ2-7|-
CASSQENSYEQYF
TGCGCCAGCAGCCAAGAGAACTCCTACGAGCAGTACTTC
>TRBV6-5|-|TRBJ2-5|-
CASRRGQETQYF
TGTGCCAGCAGAAGAGGCCAAGAGACCCAGTACTTC
>TRBV28|-|TRBJ1-2|-
CASSFLGASGGYGYTF
TGTGCCAGCAGTTTTCTGGGGGCTTCTGGGGGCTATGGCTACACCTTC
>TRBV4-1|-|TRBJ2-7|-
CASSHPPGHRPYEQYF
TGCGCCAGCAGCCATCCCCCGGGCCACCGACCCTACGAGCAGTACTTC
>TRBV5-1|-|TRBJ1-1|-
CASSLDGAEAFF
TGCGCCAGCAGCTTGGACGGGGCTGAAGCTTTCTTT
>TRBV19|-|TRBJ2-7|-
CASSRDSSYEQYF
TGTGCCAGTAGCCGGGACTCCTCTTACGAGCAGTACTTC
>TRBV29-1|-|TRBJ2-7|-
CSAMTLAYEQYF
TGCAGCGCTATGACGCTCGCCTACGAGCAGTACTTC
>TRBV30|-|TRBJ1-6|-
CAWSVQGYSPLHF
TGTGCCTGGAGTGTACAGGGTTACTCACCCCTCCACTTT
>TRBV27|TRBD1|TRBJ2-5|-
CASSPQGGVWETQYF
TGTGCCAGCAGTCCGCAAGGGGGCGTGTGGGAGACCCAGTACTTC
>TRBV19|TRBD1|TRBJ2-2|-
CASSRGTGDTGELFF
TGTGCCAGTAGTAGGGGGACAGGGGACACCGGGGAGCTGTTTTTT
>TRBV6-6|-|TRBJ1-6|-
CASSYSSGSPLHF
TGTGCCAGCAGTTACTCGTCTGGATCACCCCTCCACTTT
>TRBV28|-|TRBJ1-5|-
CASSSGGWIPPQHF
TGTGCCAGCAGTTCGGGGGGCTGGATTCCGCCCCAGCATTTT
>TRBV7-2|TRBD2|TRBJ2-5|-
CASSPGPSGRAGETQYF
TGTGCCAGCAGTCCGGGACCTAGCGGGAGGGCAGGAGAGACCCAGTACTTC
>TRBV7-2|-|TRBJ2-7|-
CASSLGLALSYEQYF
TGTGCCAGCAGCTTAGGGCTAGCGCTCTCCTACGAGCAGTACTTC
>TRBV6-5|-|TRBJ1-2|-
CASSRTEWGYTF
TGTGCCTCATCCAGGACAGAGTGGGGCTACACCTTC
>TRBV28|-|TRBJ2-3|once
CASTLSGPTDTQYF
TGTGCCAGCACGCTAAGCGGGCCCACAGATACGCAGTATTTT
>TRBV4-2|-|TRBJ1-2|-
CASSLGSSDYGYTF
TGTGCCAGCAGCCTAGGTAGCAGCGACTATGGCTACACCTTC
>TRBV10-1|TRBD1|TRBJ2-7|-
CASSEPGTAPEQYF
TGCGCCAGCAGTGAACCCGGGACAGCGCCCGAGCAGTACTTC
>TRBV30|-|TRBJ2-7|-
CAWSVFGGREQYF
TGTGCCTGGAGTGTATTTGGTGGGCGCGAGCAGTACTTC
>TRBV5-1|-|TRBJ2-7|-
CASGFRPFYEQYF
TGCGCCAGCGGATTTCGTCCTTTCTACGAGCAGTACTTC
>TRBV7-9|-|TRBJ2-3|-
CASSLVRDWPSTDTQYF
TGTGCCAGCAGCTTAGTTCGGGACTGGCCTAGCACAGATACGCAGTATTTT
>TRBV7-9|TRBD1|TRBJ2-7|-
CASRPGGQGAGEQYF
TGTGCCAGCCGACCAGGAGGGCAGGGGGCAGGCGAGCAGTACTTC
>TRBV1|-|TRBJ1-3|-
CTSSGTGNDTIYF
TGCACCAGCAGCGGGACAGGGAATGACACCATATATTTT
>TRBV29-1|-|TRBJ2-1|-
CSVEDQRGLYNEQFF
TGCAGCGTTGAAGATCAAAGAGGACTGTACAATGAGCAGTTCTTC
>TRBV29-1|-|TRBJ2-1|-
CSVEHISYNEQFF
TGCAGCGTGGAACACATATCCTACAATGAGCAGTTCTTC
>TRBV18|-|TRBJ1-2|-
CASSSRQDGYGYTF
TGTGCCAGCTCGTCAAGACAGGATGGGTATGGCTACACCTTC
>TRBV19|TRBD1|TRBJ2-5|-
CASSIGGVGTGQETQYF
TGTGCCAGTAGTATTGGGGGAGTAGGGACAGGGCAAGAGACCCAGTACTTC
>TRBV27|TRBD1|TRBJ2-2|-
CASRRTGSTGELFF
TGTGCCAGCAGAAGGACAGGGAGCACCGGGGAGCTGTTTTTT
>TRBV5-1|-|TRBJ1-6|-
CASSYGTDSPLHF
TGCGCCAGCAGCTATGGGACCGATTCACCCCTCCACTTT
>TRBV30|TRBD2|TRBJ2-2|-
CAWRGLAGRTGELFF
TGTGCCTGGAGGGGACTAGCGGGGAGAACCGGGGAGCTGTTTTTT
>TRBV18|-|TRBJ1-1|-
CASSRLGDTEAFF
TGTGCCAGCTCACGACTGGGGGACACTGAAGCTTTCTTT
>TRBV6-5|TRBD2|TRBJ2-2|-
CASSWTSGGTGELFF
TGTGCCAGCAGTTGGACTAGCGGGGGCACCGGGGAGCTGTTTTTT
>TRBV19|TRBD1|TRBJ2-7|-
CASSAKTGTSYEQYF
TGTGCCAGTAGTGCGAAGACAGGGACCTCCTACGAGCAGTACTTC
>TRBV14|TRBD1|TRBJ1-1|-
CASSRTGDGTEAFF
TGTGCCAGCAGCCGTACAGGGGACGGCACTGAAGCTTTCTTT
>TRBV7-3|-|TRBJ2-1|-
CASSLTQGLDYNEQFF
TGTGCCAGCAGCCTAACCCAGGGACTGGACTACAATGAGCAGTTCTTC
>TRBV19|-|TRBJ2-7|-
CASRRDESYEQYF
TGTGCCAGTAGACGGGACGAATCCTACGAGCAGTACTTC
>TRBV5-4|-|TRBJ2-5|-
CASNPSWGQETQYF
TGTGCCAGCAACCCTAGTTGGGGACAAGAGACCCAGTACTTC
>TRBV27|-|TRBJ2-1|-
CASSLTTVSYNEQFF
TGTGCCAGCAGTTTAACAACAGTCTCCTACAATGAGCAGTTCTTC
>TRBV29-1|TRBD1|TRBJ1-1|-
CSVEGQGGGTEAFF
TGCAGCGTTGAAGGACAGGGAGGAGGGACTGAAGCTTTCTTT
>TRBV5-8|TRBD2|TRBJ2-5|-
CASSKGTSGEQETQYF
TGTGCCAGCAGCAAAGGGACTAGCGGAGAGCAAGAGACCCAGTACTTC
>TRBV27|-|TRBJ1-1|-
CASSTAGQGVKIAFF
TGTGCCAGCAGTACGGCGGGGCAGGGAGTGAAGATAGCTTTCTTT
>TRBV5-1|TRBD1|TRBJ1-5|-
CASSPTGNNQPQHF
TGCGCCAGCAGCCCGACAGGGAACAATCAGCCCCAGCATTTT
>TRBV7-2|TRBD1|TRBJ1-1|-
CASSLTGVEAFF
TGTGCCAGCAGCTTAACAGGGGTTGAAGCTTTCTTT
>TRBV7-9|-|TRBJ1-1|-
CASSLTPEGRWTEAFF
TGTGCCAGCAGCTTAACCCCGGAAGGGCGGTGGACTGAAGCTTTCTTT
>TRBV30|-|TRBJ1-2|-
CAWSGQSGGGYTF
TGTGCCTGGAGTGGACAGTCTGGAGGTGGCTACACCTTC
>TRBV5-1|-|TRBJ1-1|-
CASSFHPHANTEAFF
TGCGCCAGCAGCTTTCATCCTCACGCCAACACTGAAGCTTTCTTT
>TRBV28|-|TRBJ1-3|-
CASSFRLRGNTIYF
TGTGCCAGCAGTTTTCGGCTAAGAGGAAACACCATATATTTT
>TRBV5-6|-|TRBJ2-7|-
CASSFLYEQYF
TGTGCCAGCAGCTTTCTTTACGAGCAGTACTTC